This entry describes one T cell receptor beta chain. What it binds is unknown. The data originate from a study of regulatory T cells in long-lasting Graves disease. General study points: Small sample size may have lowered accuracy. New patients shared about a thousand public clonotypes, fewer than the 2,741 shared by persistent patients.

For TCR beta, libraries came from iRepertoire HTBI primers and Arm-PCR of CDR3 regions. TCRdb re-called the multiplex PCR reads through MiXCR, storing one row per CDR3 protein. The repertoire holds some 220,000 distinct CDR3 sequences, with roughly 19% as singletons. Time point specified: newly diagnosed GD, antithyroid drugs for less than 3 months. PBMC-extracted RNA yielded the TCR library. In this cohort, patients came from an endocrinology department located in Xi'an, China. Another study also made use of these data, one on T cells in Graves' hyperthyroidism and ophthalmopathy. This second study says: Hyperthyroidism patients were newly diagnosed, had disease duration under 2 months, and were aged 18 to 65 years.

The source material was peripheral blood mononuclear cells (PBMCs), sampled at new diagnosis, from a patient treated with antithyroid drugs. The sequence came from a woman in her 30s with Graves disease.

CDR3 in DNA: TGTGCCAGCAGCTTGACTAGTTCGGGGGGGCAGTTCTTC. Translation gives CASSLTSSGGQFF. The rearrangement links TRBV7-8 to TRBJ2-3; 7 positions match TRBD2. The J call may be in error: the DNA end matches TRBJ2-1 better. The CDR3 contains 13 residues. The germline gives CDR1 SGHVS, CDR2 FQNEAQ.